The table lists the clone carrying this T cell receptor beta chain with many counts. The antigen is not known. These data belong to a study of neurological immune-mediated disorders. General study points: Among 34 multiple sclerosis patients, 18 had repertoires that phylogenetic grouping placed in one related-CDR3 cluster, a possible signature. HTLV-1-associated myelopathy ranked highest for TCR clonal expansion and multiple sclerosis lowest, beneath healthy controls.

This CDR3 region has 14 residues. Unmatched junction bases numbered 14, after V lost 4 bases and J lost 14 bases. Germline V gene sequence: CDR1 SGHRS, CDR2 YFSETQ. The authors produced cDNA by 5'RACE using 10-nucleotide random UMIs. One entry per CDR3 protein, called by TCRdb with MiXCR from the 5' RACE reads. Among around 94,000 distinct CDR3 sequences listed, about 3.8% were seen once. This TCR was sampled from a woman between 18 and 29 years old with multiple sclerosis. The rearrangement links TRBV5-1 to TRBJ2-3; 9 bases are shared with TRBD2. The sample taken for sequencing was PBMCs. In nucleotides, the CDR3 is TGCGCCAGCAGCCCGCGGGATATTAGCGGGAGTACGTATTTT. This translates into CASSPRDISGSTYF. Full variable domain (rest looked up from reference TRBV5-1 and TRBJ2-3): KAGVTQTPRYLIKTRGQQVTLSCSPISGHRSVSWYQQTPGQGLQFLFEYFSETQRNKGNFPGRFSGRQFSNSRSEMNVSTLELGDSALYLCASSPRDISGSTYFGPGTRLTVL.